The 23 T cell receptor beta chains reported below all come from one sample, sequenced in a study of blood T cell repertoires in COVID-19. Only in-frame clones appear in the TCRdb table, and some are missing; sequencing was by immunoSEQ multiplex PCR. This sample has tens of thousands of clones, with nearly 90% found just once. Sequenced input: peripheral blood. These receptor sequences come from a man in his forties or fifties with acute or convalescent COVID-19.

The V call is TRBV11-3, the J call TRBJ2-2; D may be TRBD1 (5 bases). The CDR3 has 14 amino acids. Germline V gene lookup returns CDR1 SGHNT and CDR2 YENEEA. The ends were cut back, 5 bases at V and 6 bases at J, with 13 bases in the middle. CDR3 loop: CASSPGPLAGELFF. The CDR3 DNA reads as TGTGCCAGCAGCCCAGGGCCTTTGGCCGGGGAGCTGTTTTTT.

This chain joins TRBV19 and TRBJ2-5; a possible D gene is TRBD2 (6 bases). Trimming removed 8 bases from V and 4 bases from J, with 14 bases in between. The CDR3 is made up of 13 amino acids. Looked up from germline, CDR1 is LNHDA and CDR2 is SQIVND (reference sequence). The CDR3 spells CASSGENIETQYF. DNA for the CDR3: TGTGCCAGTTCGGGAGAAAATATAGAGACCCAGTACTTC.

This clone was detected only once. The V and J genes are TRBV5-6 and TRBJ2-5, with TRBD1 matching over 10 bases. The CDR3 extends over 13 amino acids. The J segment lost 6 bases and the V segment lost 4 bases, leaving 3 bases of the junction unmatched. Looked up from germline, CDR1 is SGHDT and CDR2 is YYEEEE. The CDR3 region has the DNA TGTGCCAGCAGCCGGGACAGGGGCAAGACCCAGTACTTC. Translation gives CASSRDRGKTQYF. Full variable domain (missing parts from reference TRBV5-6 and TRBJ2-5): DAGVTQSPTHLIKTRGQQVTLRCSPKSGHDTVSWYQQALGQGPQFIFQYYEEEERQRGNFPDRFSGHQFPNYSSELNVNALLLGDSALYLCASSRDRGKTQYFGPGTRLLVL.

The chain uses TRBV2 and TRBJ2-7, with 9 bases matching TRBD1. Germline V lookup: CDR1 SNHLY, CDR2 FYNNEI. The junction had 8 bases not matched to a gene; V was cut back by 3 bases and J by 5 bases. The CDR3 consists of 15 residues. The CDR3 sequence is CASSDLGDRADEQYF. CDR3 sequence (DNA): TGTGCCAGCAGTGATCTAGGGGACAGGGCCGACGAGCAGTACTTC.

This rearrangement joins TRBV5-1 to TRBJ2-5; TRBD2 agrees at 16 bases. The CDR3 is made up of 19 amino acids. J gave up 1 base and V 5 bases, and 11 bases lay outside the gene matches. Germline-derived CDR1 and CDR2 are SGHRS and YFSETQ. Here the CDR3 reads CASRRGPGLAGGPQETQYF. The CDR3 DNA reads TGCGCCAGCAGACGCGGCCCGGGACTAGCGGGAGGGCCCCAAGAGACCCAGTACTTC.

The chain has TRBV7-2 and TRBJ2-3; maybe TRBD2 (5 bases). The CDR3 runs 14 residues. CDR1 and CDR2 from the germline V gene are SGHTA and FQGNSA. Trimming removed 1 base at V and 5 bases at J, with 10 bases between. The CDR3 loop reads CASSLGPGKDTQYF. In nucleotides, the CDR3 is TGTGCCAGCAGCTTAGGGCCGGGAAAAGATACGCAGTATTTT.

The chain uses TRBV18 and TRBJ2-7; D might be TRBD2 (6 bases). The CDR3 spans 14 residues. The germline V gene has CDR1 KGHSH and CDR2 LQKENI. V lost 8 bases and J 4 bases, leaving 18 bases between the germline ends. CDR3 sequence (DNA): TGTGCCAGCACGCCCCAGCGGGTGGCTTACGAGCAGTACTTC. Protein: CASTPQRVAYEQYF. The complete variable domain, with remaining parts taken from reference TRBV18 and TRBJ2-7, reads NAGVMQNPRHLVRRRGQEARLRCSPMKGHSHVYWYRQLPEEGLKFMVYLQKENIIDESGMPKERFSAEFPKEGPSILRIQQVVRGDSAAYFCASTPQRVAYEQYFGPGTRLTVT.

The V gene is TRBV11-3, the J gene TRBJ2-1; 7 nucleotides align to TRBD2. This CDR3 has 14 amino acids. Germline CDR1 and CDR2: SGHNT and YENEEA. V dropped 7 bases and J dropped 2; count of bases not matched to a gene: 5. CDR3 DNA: TGTGCCAGCAAGGGAACTAGCGCCTACAATGAGCAGTTCTTC. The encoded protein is CASKGTSAYNEQFF.

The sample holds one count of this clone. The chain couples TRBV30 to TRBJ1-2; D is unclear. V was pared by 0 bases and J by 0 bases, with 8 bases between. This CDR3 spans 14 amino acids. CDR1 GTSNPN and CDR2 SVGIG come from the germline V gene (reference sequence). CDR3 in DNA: TGTGCCTGGAGTGTTCGGGGTTCTAACTATGGCTACACCTTC. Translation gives CAWSVRGSNYGYTF.

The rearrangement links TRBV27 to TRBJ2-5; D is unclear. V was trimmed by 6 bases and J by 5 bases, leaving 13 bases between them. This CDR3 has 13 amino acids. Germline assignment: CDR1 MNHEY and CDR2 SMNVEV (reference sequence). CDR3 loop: CASSRPGRETQYF. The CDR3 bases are TGTGCCAGCAGCCGCCCCGGCAGGGAGACCCAGTACTTC.

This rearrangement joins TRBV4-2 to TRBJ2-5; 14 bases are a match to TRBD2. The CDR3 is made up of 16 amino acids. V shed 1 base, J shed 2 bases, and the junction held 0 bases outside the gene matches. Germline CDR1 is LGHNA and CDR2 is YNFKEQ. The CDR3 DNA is TGTGCCAGCAGCCAAGGGACTAGCGGGAGGCAAGAGACCCAGTACTTC. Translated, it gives CASSQGTSGRQETQYF.

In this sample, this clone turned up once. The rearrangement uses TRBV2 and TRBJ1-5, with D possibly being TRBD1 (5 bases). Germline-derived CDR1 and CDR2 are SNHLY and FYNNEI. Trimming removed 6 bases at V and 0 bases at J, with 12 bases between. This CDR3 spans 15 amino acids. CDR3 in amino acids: CASRPQGYSNQPQHF. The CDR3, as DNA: TGTGCCAGCAGGCCTCAGGGCTATAGCAATCAGCCCCAGCATTTT.

The CDR3 region has the DNA TGTGCCAGCAGCCCCCCCGGGACTAGCGGGCCCGAGACCCAGTACTTC. Translation gives CASSPPGTSGPETQYF. This chain connects TRBV7-2 to TRBJ2-5; TRBD2 agrees at 12 bases. The CDR3 contains 16 residues. The V gene end was trimmed by 5 bases and the J gene end by 5 bases; junction bases not matched to a gene: 9. Per germline, CDR1 SGHTA and CDR2 FQGNSA.

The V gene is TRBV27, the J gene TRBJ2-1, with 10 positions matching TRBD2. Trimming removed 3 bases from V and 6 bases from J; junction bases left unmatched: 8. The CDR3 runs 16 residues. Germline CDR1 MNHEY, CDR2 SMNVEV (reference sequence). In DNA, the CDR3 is TGTGCCAGCAGTTTCCCCACCGGGACTAGCGTCAATGAGCAGTTCTTC. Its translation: CASSFPTGTSVNEQFF.

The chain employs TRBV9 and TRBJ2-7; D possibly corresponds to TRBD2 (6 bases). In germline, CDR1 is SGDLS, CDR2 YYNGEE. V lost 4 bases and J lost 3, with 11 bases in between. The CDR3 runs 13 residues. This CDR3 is CASSPPGDYEQYF. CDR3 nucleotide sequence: TGTGCCAGCAGCCCGCCGGGGGACTACGAGCAGTACTTC.

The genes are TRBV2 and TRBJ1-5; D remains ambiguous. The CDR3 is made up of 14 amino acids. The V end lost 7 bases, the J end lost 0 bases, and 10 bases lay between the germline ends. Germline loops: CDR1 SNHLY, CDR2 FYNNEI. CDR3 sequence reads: CASKSIYSNQPQHF. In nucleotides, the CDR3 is TGTGCCAGCAAGAGTATATATAGCAATCAGCCCCAGCATTTT. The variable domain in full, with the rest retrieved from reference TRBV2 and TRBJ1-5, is EPEVTQTPSHQVTQMGQEVILRCVPISNHLYFYWYRQILGQKVEFLVSFYNNEISEKSEIFDDQFSVERPDGSNFTLKIRSTKLEDSAMYFCASKSIYSNQPQHFGDGTRLSIL.

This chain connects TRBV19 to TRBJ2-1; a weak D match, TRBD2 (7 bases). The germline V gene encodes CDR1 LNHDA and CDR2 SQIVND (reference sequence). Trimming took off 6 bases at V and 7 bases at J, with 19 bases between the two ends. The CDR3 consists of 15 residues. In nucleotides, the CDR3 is TGTGCCAGTAGCCATCGGGGGGCCGGGAATAATGAGCAGTTCTTC. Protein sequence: CASSHRGAGNNEQFF.

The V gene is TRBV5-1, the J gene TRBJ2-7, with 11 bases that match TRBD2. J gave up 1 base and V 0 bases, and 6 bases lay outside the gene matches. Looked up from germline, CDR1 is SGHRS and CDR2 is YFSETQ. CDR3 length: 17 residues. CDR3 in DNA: TGCGCCAGCAGCTTGGGGTCGACTAGCGGGAAATCCTACGAGCAGTACTTC. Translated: CASSLGSTSGKSYEQYF. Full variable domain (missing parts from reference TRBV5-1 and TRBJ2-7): KAGVTQTPRYLIKTRGQQVTLSCSPISGHRSVSWYQQTPGQGLQFLFEYFSETQRNKGNFPGRFSGRQFSNSRSEMNVSTLELGDSALYLCASSLGSTSGKSYEQYFGPGTRLTVT.

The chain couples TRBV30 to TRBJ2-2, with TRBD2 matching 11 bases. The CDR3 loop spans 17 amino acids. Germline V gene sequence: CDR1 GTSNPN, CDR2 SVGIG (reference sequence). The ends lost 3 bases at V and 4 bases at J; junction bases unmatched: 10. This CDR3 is CAWRTSGSYYATGELFF. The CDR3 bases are TGTGCCTGGAGAACTAGCGGGAGCTATTATGCCACCGGGGAGCTGTTTTTT.

CDR3 sequence: CATSRVGTGTLTSGYTF. Written as DNA, the CDR3 is TGTGCCACCAGCAGAGTTGGGACGGGGACTCTAACGTCGGGCTACACCTTC. The rearrangement joins TRBV15 to TRBJ1-2, with TRBD1 as a possible D gene (5 bases). This CDR3 region has 17 residues. CDR1 LNHNV and CDR2 YYDKDF come from the germline V gene (reference sequence). V was pared by 1 base and J by 8 bases, with 23 bases between.

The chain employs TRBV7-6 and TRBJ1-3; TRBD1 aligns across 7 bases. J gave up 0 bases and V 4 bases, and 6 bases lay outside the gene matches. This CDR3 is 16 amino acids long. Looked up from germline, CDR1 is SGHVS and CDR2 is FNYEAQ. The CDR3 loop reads CASSSYRDSSGNTIYF. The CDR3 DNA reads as TGTGCCAGCAGCTCCTACCGGGACAGCTCTGGAAACACCATATATTTT.

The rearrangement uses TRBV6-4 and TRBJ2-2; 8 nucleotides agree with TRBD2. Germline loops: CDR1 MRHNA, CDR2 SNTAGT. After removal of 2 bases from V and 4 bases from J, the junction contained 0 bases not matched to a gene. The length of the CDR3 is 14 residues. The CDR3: CASSDGLATGELFF. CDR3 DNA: TGTGCCAGCAGTGACGGACTAGCCACCGGGGAGCTGTTTTTT.

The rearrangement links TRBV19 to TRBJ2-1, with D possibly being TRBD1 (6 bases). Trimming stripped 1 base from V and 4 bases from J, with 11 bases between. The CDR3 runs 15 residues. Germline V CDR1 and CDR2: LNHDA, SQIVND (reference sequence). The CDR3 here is CASSIGSGAYNEQFF. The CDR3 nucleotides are TGTGCCAGTAGTATAGGATCAGGGGCGTACAATGAGCAGTTCTTC.